This is a list of T cell receptor beta chains from one sample in a study of regulatory T cells in long-lasting Graves disease. TCRdb reprocessed the multiplex PCR reads via MiXCR and lists one record per CDR3 protein. This sample has approximately 440,000 distinct CDR3 sequences; roughly 16% occur once, and the top ten carry 12%. The same sample was also studied in work on T cells in Graves' hyperthyroidism and ophthalmopathy.

Material: peripheral blood mononuclear cells (PBMCs), obtained at new diagnosis, from a patient treated with antithyroid drugs. These receptor sequences come from a man aged 40-55 years with Graves disease. The CDR3 runs from the conserved cysteine through the conserved F or W. Each record gives: V gene, clone size, CDR3 length, J gene, D gene, CDR3 DNA, CDR3 protein. The D gene is left open where the match is weak. Clone size, where shown, is once, few, many, or a class for clones that have expanded.

V gene: TRBV28; clone size: many; CDR3 length: 16; J gene: TRBJ2-5; D gene: -; CDR3 DNA: TGTGCCAGCAGTTCCTACTCCTCAGGCTCCCAAGAGACCCAGTACTTC; CDR3 protein: CASSSYSSGSQETQYF
V gene: TRBV9; clone size: few; CDR3 length: 15; J gene: TRBJ2-5; D gene: -; CDR3 DNA: TGTGCCAGCAGCGTAGCTGGGGGAAGCGGAGAGACCCAGTACTTC; CDR3 protein: CASSVAGGSGETQYF
V gene: TRBV12-3/TRBV12-4; clone size: -; CDR3 length: 16; J gene: TRBJ2-6; D gene: -; CDR3 DNA: TGTGTCAGCAGTTTTGGAGGGCCAGTTGGGGCCAACGTCCTGACTTTC; CDR3 protein: CVSSFGGPVGANVLTF
V gene: TRBV19; clone size: few; CDR3 length: 21; J gene: TRBJ2-7; D gene: TRBD2; CDR3 DNA: TGTGCCAGAATTAAATTAGGACGTCGTCCGGGACTAGCGGGAGCCGGTGACGAGCAGTACTTC; CDR3 protein: CARIKLGRRPGLAGAGDEQYF
V gene: TRBV7-3; clone size: few; CDR3 length: 17; J gene: TRBJ2-1; D gene: -; CDR3 DNA: TGTGCCAGCACCCCCTTGGGGGGCCCCAACCCGGGGGATGAGCAGTTCTTC; CDR3 protein: CASTPLGGPNPGDEQFF
V gene: TRBV2; clone size: many; CDR3 length: 15; J gene: TRBJ2-2; D gene: TRBD1; CDR3 DNA: TGTGCCAGCAGGACCGGGACAGGAAACACCGGGGAGCTGTTTTTT; CDR3 protein: CASRTGTGNTGELFF
V gene: TRBV10-3; clone size: few; CDR3 length: 18; J gene: TRBJ2-3; D gene: TRBD2; CDR3 DNA: TGTGCCATCAGTGACGGGGAAGGCAGCGGGGCTGGCACAGATACGCAGTATTTT; CDR3 protein: CAISDGEGSGAGTDTQYF
V gene: TRBV2; clone size: -; CDR3 length: 16; J gene: TRBJ2-3; D gene: TRBD2; CDR3 DNA: TGTGCCAGCAGTGGGGTGCTAGCGGGAATCAGGAGCGCGCAGTATTTT; CDR3 protein: CASSGVLAGIRSAQYF
V gene: TRBV28; clone size: many; CDR3 length: 15; J gene: TRBJ2-7; D gene: TRBD2; CDR3 DNA: TGTGCCAGCAGTTTGCAGGGCGGGAGCTCCTACGAGCAGTACTTC; CDR3 protein: CASSLQGGSSYEQYF
V gene: TRBV15; clone size: few; CDR3 length: 14; J gene: TRBJ1-1; D gene: -; CDR3 DNA: TGTGCCACCAGCGGAGGGGGAATGAACACTGAAGCTTTCTTT; CDR3 protein: CATSGGGMNTEAFF
V gene: TRBV6-1; clone size: many; CDR3 length: 16; J gene: TRBJ2-5; D gene: -; CDR3 DNA: TGTGCCAGCAGTGAAGCGGGGGGGGCTCCCCGGGAGACCCAGTACTTC; CDR3 protein: CASSEAGGAPRETQYF
V gene: TRBV2; clone size: many; CDR3 length: 13; J gene: TRBJ2-1; D gene: TRBD1; CDR3 DNA: TGTGCCAGCAGTAGGACAGGGGGCAATGAGCAGTTCTTC; CDR3 protein: CASSRTGGNEQFF
V gene: TRBV29-1; clone size: -; CDR3 length: 14; J gene: TRBJ2-7; D gene: TRBD1; CDR3 DNA: TGCAGCGTTGAAACGACAGGGAGCTCCTACGAGCAGTACTTC; CDR3 protein: CSVETTGSSYEQYF
V gene: TRBV5-1; clone size: many; CDR3 length: 14; J gene: TRBJ1-2; D gene: TRBD1; CDR3 DNA: TGCGCCAGCAGCGTGGACAGGGCCAACTATGGCTACACCTTC; CDR3 protein: CASSVDRANYGYTF
V gene: TRBV29-1; clone size: -; CDR3 length: 13; J gene: TRBJ2-7; D gene: TRBD1; CDR3 DNA: TGCAGCGTCCTGGACAGGAATCATTACGAGCAGTACTTC; CDR3 protein: CSVLDRNHYEQYF
V gene: TRBV5-1; clone size: many; CDR3 length: 13; J gene: TRBJ2-7; D gene: -; CDR3 DNA: TGCGCCAGCAGCTTGGTTTCAGGCTACGAGCAGTACTTC; CDR3 protein: CASSLVSGYEQYF
V gene: TRBV5-1; clone size: few; CDR3 length: 14; J gene: TRBJ2-3; D gene: -; CDR3 DNA: TGCGCCACCGCGCTGGAACCTCAAGCGGGTACGCAGTATTTT; CDR3 protein: CATALEPQAGTQYF
V gene: TRBV7-8; clone size: -; CDR3 length: 15; J gene: TRBJ2-3; D gene: TRBD2; CDR3 DNA: TGTGCCAGCATGAGGCGGGGGGCAAGCACAGATACGCAGTATTTT; CDR3 protein: CASMRRGASTDTQYF
V gene: TRBV28; clone size: many; CDR3 length: 13; J gene: TRBJ2-7; D gene: -; CDR3 DNA: TGTGCCAGCAGTTACGGGACCTACCACGAGCAGTACTTC; CDR3 protein: CASSYGTYHEQYF
V gene: TRBV3-1; clone size: many; CDR3 length: 12; J gene: TRBJ2-7; D gene: -; CDR3 DNA: TGTGCCAGCAGCCAAGAAGGGGCGTATCGGTACTTC; CDR3 protein: CASSQEGAYRYF
V gene: TRBV6-2/TRBV6-3; clone size: once; CDR3 length: 16; J gene: TRBJ1-1; D gene: -; CDR3 DNA: TGTGCCAGCAGTGCCGTAGGAGCCGGATGGAACACTGAAGCTTTCTTT; CDR3 protein: CASSAVGAGWNTEAFF
V gene: TRBV18; clone size: many; CDR3 length: 14; J gene: TRBJ2-7; D gene: -; CDR3 DNA: TGTGCCAGCTCACCACCCCTCCAGAACTACGAGCAGTACTTC; CDR3 protein: CASSPPLQNYEQYF
V gene: TRBV13; clone size: many; CDR3 length: 18; J gene: TRBJ2-7; D gene: TRBD2; CDR3 DNA: TGTGCCAGCAGCCCCACTGCCCCTTCTAGCGGGAGTCGGCTCGAGCAGTACTTC; CDR3 protein: CASSPTAPSSGSRLEQYF
V gene: TRBV3-1; clone size: many; CDR3 length: 15; J gene: TRBJ2-3; D gene: TRBD2; CDR3 DNA: TGTGCCAGCACCAGGACTAGCGGGAACACAGATACGCAGTATTTT; CDR3 protein: CASTRTSGNTDTQYF
V gene: TRBV12-3/TRBV12-4; clone size: many; CDR3 length: 14; J gene: TRBJ2-3; D gene: -; CDR3 DNA: TGTGCCAGCAGGACCCTTGCGGGGACAGATACGCAGTATTTT; CDR3 protein: CASRTLAGTDTQYF
V gene: TRBV27; clone size: many; CDR3 length: 13; J gene: TRBJ2-7; D gene: -; CDR3 DNA: TGTGCCAGCAGTTTATCACACAGGGCCGAGCAGTACTTC; CDR3 protein: CASSLSHRAEQYF
V gene: TRBV12-3/TRBV12-4; clone size: many; CDR3 length: 12; J gene: TRBJ2-3; D gene: -; CDR3 DNA: TGTGCCAGCAGCTATAGAGGAGATACGCAGTATTTT; CDR3 protein: CASSYRGDTQYF
V gene: TRBV27; clone size: many; CDR3 length: 17; J gene: TRBJ2-3; D gene: -; CDR3 DNA: TGTGCCAGCAGTTTAGATGAGCTGGCATCGAGCACAGATACGCAGTATTTT; CDR3 protein: CASSLDELASSTDTQYF
V gene: TRBV11-2; clone size: many; CDR3 length: 11; J gene: TRBJ2-7; D gene: -; CDR3 DNA: TGTGCCAGCAGCCGAACCTACGAGCAGTACTTC; CDR3 protein: CASSRTYEQYF
V gene: TRBV7-3; clone size: few; CDR3 length: 15; J gene: TRBJ2-5; D gene: -; CDR3 DNA: TGTGCCAGCAGCTCCCCGTCGGAGTCAAAAGAGACCCAGTACTTC; CDR3 protein: CASSSPSESKETQYF
V gene: TRBV18; clone size: many; CDR3 length: 14; J gene: TRBJ1-4; D gene: -; CDR3 DNA: TGTGCCAGCTCACCGGGGCAGGGGAGTGAAAAACTGTTTTTT; CDR3 protein: CASSPGQGSEKLFF
V gene: TRBV20-1; clone size: many; CDR3 length: 11; J gene: TRBJ2-1; D gene: -; CDR3 DNA: TGCAGTCCAAAGGGGGGCGATGAGCAGTTCTTC; CDR3 protein: CSPKGGDEQFF
V gene: TRBV10-3; clone size: few; CDR3 length: 15; J gene: TRBJ2-2; D gene: TRBD2; CDR3 DNA: TGTGCCAGTCTAGCGGGAGGACTAGCGAACGGGGAGCTGTTTTTT; CDR3 protein: CASLAGGLANGELFF
V gene: TRBV20-1; clone size: few; CDR3 length: 13; J gene: TRBJ2-5; D gene: -; CDR3 DNA: TGCAGTGCTAGAAACGCGGGGTTTGAGACCCAGTACTTC; CDR3 protein: CSARNAGFETQYF
V gene: TRBV30; clone size: -; CDR3 length: 14; J gene: TRBJ2-1; D gene: TRBD2; CDR3 DNA: TGTGCCTGGAGTAGGACTAGCAGATACAATGAGCAGTTCTTC; CDR3 protein: CAWSRTSRYNEQFF
V gene: TRBV11-2; clone size: many; CDR3 length: 12; J gene: TRBJ2-7; D gene: -; CDR3 DNA: TGTGCCGCTAGCCGGCAGGGTCAAGAGCAGTACTTC; CDR3 protein: CAASRQGQEQYF
V gene: TRBV5-1; clone size: many; CDR3 length: 15; J gene: TRBJ1-1; D gene: TRBD1; CDR3 DNA: TGCGCCAGCAGCCCCCAGACAGGGGTGGACACTGAAGCTTTCTTT; CDR3 protein: CASSPQTGVDTEAFF
V gene: TRBV5-1; clone size: many; CDR3 length: 15; J gene: TRBJ2-1; D gene: TRBD2; CDR3 DNA: TGCGCCAGCAGCCCAACTAGCGGGAGGGCCGATGAGCAGTTCTTC; CDR3 protein: CASSPTSGRADEQFF
V gene: TRBV12-3/TRBV12-4; clone size: many; CDR3 length: 15; J gene: TRBJ2-2; D gene: -; CDR3 DNA: TGTGCCAGCAGTTTAGCAGGGTGGAACACCGGGGAGCTGTTTTTT; CDR3 protein: CASSLAGWNTGELFF
V gene: TRBV15; clone size: many; CDR3 length: 15; J gene: TRBJ1-1; D gene: -; CDR3 DNA: TGTGCCACCAGCGGTCAGGGGATGGGAAGCACTGAAGCTTTCTTT; CDR3 protein: CATSGQGMGSTEAFF
V gene: TRBV2; clone size: many; CDR3 length: 16; J gene: TRBJ2-1; D gene: TRBD2; CDR3 DNA: TGTGCCAGCAGTGAAGAACTAGCGGGACTCTACAATGAGCAGTTCTTC; CDR3 protein: CASSEELAGLYNEQFF
V gene: TRBV10-3; clone size: -; CDR3 length: 14; J gene: TRBJ1-2; D gene: -; CDR3 DNA: TGTGCCATCAGTAGTTCTTACCCTAACTATGGCTACACCTTC; CDR3 protein: CAISSSYPNYGYTF
V gene: TRBV12-3/TRBV12-4; clone size: -; CDR3 length: 15; J gene: TRBJ1-2; D gene: -; CDR3 DNA: TGTGCCAGCAGACTGGAAGGTGATCCTTATTATGGCTACACCTTC; CDR3 protein: CASRLEGDPYYGYTF
V gene: TRBV5-5; clone size: -; CDR3 length: 15; J gene: TRBJ2-6; D gene: -; CDR3 DNA: TGTGCCAGCAGCCAGGGGAGCTCTGGGGCCAACGTCCTGACTTTC; CDR3 protein: CASSQGSSGANVLTF
V gene: TRBV20-1; clone size: -; CDR3 length: 14; J gene: TRBJ2-5; D gene: -; CDR3 DNA: TGCAGTGCTAGAGATCAAGGGGTTGGGGAGACCCAGTACTTC; CDR3 protein: CSARDQGVGETQYF
V gene: TRBV7-3; clone size: -; CDR3 length: 14; J gene: TRBJ2-6; D gene: -; CDR3 DNA: TGTGCCAGCACCGACAGCTCTGGGGCCAACGTCCTGACTTTC; CDR3 protein: CASTDSSGANVLTF
V gene: TRBV7-9; clone size: few; CDR3 length: 16; J gene: TRBJ1-4; D gene: -; CDR3 DNA: TGTGCCAGCAGTGCAATTTGGGGGTCTCTTAATGAAAAACTGTTTTTT; CDR3 protein: CASSAIWGSLNEKLFF
V gene: TRBV6-1; clone size: many; CDR3 length: 16; J gene: TRBJ2-3; D gene: TRBD1; CDR3 DNA: TGTGCCAGCACTCCTCAGGGGACAGCCGGCACAGATACGCAGTATTTT; CDR3 protein: CASTPQGTAGTDTQYF
V gene: TRBV3-1; clone size: few; CDR3 length: 17; J gene: TRBJ2-7; D gene: -; CDR3 DNA: TGTGCCAGCAGCCAACCGGTTAGGACAAGAAACTCCTACGAGCAGTACTTC; CDR3 protein: CASSQPVRTRNSYEQYF